This entry lists 14 T cell receptor beta chains sequenced from one sample in a study of T cell repertoires in cytomegalovirus infection. No antigen has been identified for these receptors. TCRdb processed the reads anew with MiXCR; each CDR3 protein has one entry. The repertoire holds around 430,000 distinct CDR3 sequences, with 40% to 50% as singletons. The source was cultured PBMCs, collected from culture after CMV antigen stimulation. All receptors derive from a human donor in good health (CMV status not recorded). Some clones in this sample may be carry-over from other donors' samples.

The V call is TRBV28, the J call TRBJ1-1; 7 bases are a match to TRBD1. CDR1 and CDR2 (germline): MDHEN, SYDVKM. J gave up 0 bases and V 4 bases, and 14 bases lay outside the gene matches. The CDR3 has 18 amino acids. The CDR3 here is CASSSRDSLWAMNTEAFF. DNA of the CDR3: TGTGCCAGCAGTTCGAGGGACAGCCTGTGGGCGATGAACACTGAAGCTTTCTTT.

The rearrangement joins TRBV20-1 to TRBJ1-2; 8 nucleotides match TRBD1. The V gene end was trimmed by 0 bases and the J gene end by 3 bases; junction bases not matched to a gene: 9. CDR3 length: 16 residues. Looked up from germline, CDR1 is DFQATT and CDR2 is SNEGSKA (reference sequence). The CDR3 sequence is CSARDARQGTDYGYTF. The CDR3 region has the DNA TGCAGTGCTAGAGATGCCCGACAGGGGACGGACTATGGCTACACCTTC.

A single count supports this clonotype. The genes are TRBV7-9 and TRBJ2-4; D ambiguous. The V gene's germline CDR1 is SEHNR and CDR2 FQNEAQ (reference sequence). There are 14 residues in the CDR3. Trimming removed 3 bases at V and 0 bases at J, with 6 bases between. For the CDR3, the DNA is TGTGCCAGCAGCTTTCTCGAAGCCAAAAACATTCAGTACTTC. It encodes CASSFLEAKNIQYF.

This clonotype was detected a few times. V is TRBV2 and J is TRBJ2-5; either TRBD1 or TRBD2 may fit D (5 bases each). The CDR3 spans 14 residues. Trimming took off 2 bases at V and 7 bases at J, with 14 bases between the two ends. Per the germline V gene, CDR1 is SNHLY and CDR2 is FYNNEI. CDR3 bases: TGTGCCAGCAGTGAACTAGAGGGAAGGGGGACCCAGTACTTC. Its translation is CASSELEGRGTQYF.

The gene calls are TRBV25-1 and TRBJ1-5; maybe TRBD1 (6 bases). CDR1 MGHDK and CDR2 SYGVNS come from the germline V gene. Trimming pared 6 bases from V and 5 bases from J, leaving 17 bases between. The length of the CDR3 is 15 residues. DNA for the CDR3: TGTGCCAGCAGCCCAACAGGGTCTTGGGATCAGCCCCAGCATTTT. It is translated as CASSPTGSWDQPQHF.

The chain is built from TRBV12-5 and TRBJ1-5, with TRBD1 as a possible D gene (6 bases). CDR3 size: 14 residues. V was shortened by 5 bases and J by 1 base, with 9 bases between the two germline ends. From germline, CDR1 is LGHNT and CDR2 FRNRAP. The CDR3 is CASGDDRSNQPQHF. The CDR3 DNA sequence: TGTGCTAGTGGTGACGACAGGAGCAATCAGCCCCAGCATTTT. Full variable domain (outside the CDR3, taken from reference TRBV12-5 and TRBJ1-5): DARVTQTPRHKVTEMGQEVTMRCQPILGHNTVFWYRQTMMQGLELLAYFRNRAPLDDSGMPKDRFSAEMPDATLATLKIQPSEPRDSAVYFCASGDDRSNQPQHFGDGTRLSIL.

Details on this clonotype: No conserved phenylalanine or tryptophan is present at the end of the CDR3, so a read error is the likely explanation. This chain connects TRBV18 to TRBJ2-7; 8 nucleotides align to TRBD2. The CDR3 consists of 15 residues. Germline V gene sequence: CDR1 KGHSH, CDR2 LQKENI. The V and J ends lost 3 bases and 2 bases, in that order; junction bases with no gene match: 6. The CDR3 spells CASSPAGGDTYEQYL. The CDR3 DNA reads TGTGCCAGCTCACCCGCCGGGGGGGACACCTACGAGCAGTACCTC.

This rearrangement joins TRBV27 to TRBJ2-1; 8 bases are shared with TRBD2. The CDR3 runs to 16 residues. Per germline, CDR1 MNHEY and CDR2 SMNVEV (reference sequence). V was pared by 5 bases and J by 3 bases, with 9 bases of the junction left unmatched. The CDR3 protein is CASSKVSGLVYNEQFF. CDR3 bases: TGTGCCAGCAGTAAAGTCTCGGGACTAGTCTACAATGAGCAGTTCTTC.

This chain uses TRBV7-9 with TRBJ2-3; 9 bases align to TRBD2. Trimming cost V 6 bases and J 0 bases; bases outside gene matches: 13. This CDR3 is 18 amino acids long. Germline V CDR1 and CDR2: SEHNR, FQNEAQ (reference sequence). CDR3 coding DNA: TGTGCCAGCAGACCTCCTTTAGCGGGGGCTTCTAGCACAGATACGCAGTATTTT. Its translation: CASRPPLAGASSTDTQYF.

In its sample, this clonotype was seen many times. The chain is built from TRBV11-2 and TRBJ2-7; 8 bases fit TRBD1. The CDR3 totals 13 residues. The J segment lost 9 bases and the V segment lost 0 bases, leaving 4 bases of the junction unmatched. Per germline, CDR1 SGHAT and CDR2 FQNNGV. The CDR3: CASSLDPGTGQYF. For the CDR3, the DNA is TGTGCCAGCAGCTTAGACCCCGGGACAGGGCAGTACTTC.

The chain is built from TRBV11-3 and TRBJ1-4, with D uncertain. V was pared by 6 bases and J by 6 bases, with 14 bases between. The V gene's germline CDR1 is SGHNT and CDR2 YENEEA. The CDR3 extends over 14 amino acids. CDR3 loop: CASSEGPGHEKLFF. In DNA, the CDR3 is TGTGCCAGCAGTGAAGGGCCTGGCCATGAAAAACTGTTTTTT.

The CDR3 here is CASSKQAGWSTDTQYF. DNA of the CDR3: TGTGCCAGCAGTAAGCAGGCGGGGTGGAGCACAGATACGCAGTATTTT. This chain connects TRBV3-1 to TRBJ2-3; TRBD2 might be the D (6 bases). Germline V gene sequence: CDR1 LGHDT, CDR2 YNNKEL (reference sequence). This CDR3 comprises 16 residues. Trimming left V 6 bases short and J 0 bases short, with 16 bases between.

The V call is TRBV7-9, the J call TRBJ2-1; TRBD2 matches at 8 bases. Losses at the gene ends were 5 bases for V and 6 bases for J; bases not matched to a gene: 12. In germline, CDR1 is SEHNR, CDR2 FQNEAQ (reference sequence). CDR3 size: 16 residues. CDR3 coding DNA: TGTGCCAGCAGCCCACCGGGAGCGGGAGCTAGCAATGAGCAGTTCTTC. Encoded protein: CASSPPGAGASNEQFF.

This clonotype turned up a few times. This chain links TRBV7-2 with TRBJ2-1; D remains ambiguous. The CDR3 has 13 amino acids. Germline loops: CDR1 SGHTA, CDR2 FQGNSA. V lost 0 bases and J lost 8, with 8 bases in between. The CDR3 nucleotides read TGTGCCAGCAGCTTAGCTCCGTGGCATGAGCAGTTCTTC. The encoded protein is CASSLAPWHEQFF.